A single sample gave rise to the 30 T cell receptor beta chains below, sequenced in a study of blood T cell repertoires in COVID-19 (dated by TCRdb to 2018 to 2020). Library preparation employed the immunoSEQ multiplex PCR assay. TCRdb took this table from immuneACCESS and kept in-frame rearrangements with V and J called. Such tables lack part of the clones; where checked against another copy, unresolved V genes explain under half of the gap, and the rest is unexplained. The sample records approximately 200,000 clones, about 82% of which are singletons. The top ten constitute over 5% of the sample. Sequencing used peripheral blood. The receptors stem from a woman in her 30s with acute or convalescent COVID-19.

V gene TRBV29-1 combines with J gene TRBJ2-7; 9 bases are shared with TRBD1. Germline CDR1 SQVTM, CDR2 ANQGSEA. Losses at the gene ends were 7 bases for V and 7 bases for J; bases not matched to a gene: 11. This CDR3 has 13 amino acids. Here the CDR3 reads CSGGTGRWEEQYF. CDR3 nucleotide sequence: TGCAGCGGGGGGACAGGGCGGTGGGAAGAGCAGTACTTC.

The rearrangement joins TRBV10-3 to TRBJ1-3; D remains unclear. The V end was cut by 6 bases, the J end by 0 bases, with 15 bases between. The CDR3 extends over 16 amino acids. The germline V gene encodes CDR1 ENHRY and CDR2 SYGVKD. CDR3 residues: CAIRPLRLDSGNTIYF. CDR3 sequence (DNA): TGTGCCATCAGGCCACTCAGGCTTGACTCTGGAAACACCATATATTTT.

This clone came up a few times. The chain uses TRBV6-5 and TRBJ2-7, with 9 bases matching TRBD1. This CDR3 is 13 amino acids long. CDR1 and CDR2 from the germline V gene are MNHEY and SVGAGI. V shed 6 bases and J 6 bases; nucleotides not matched to a gene: 6. CDR3 DNA sequence: TGTGCCAGCAGCGTCGGACAGGGGCTCGAGCAGTACTTC. Encoded protein: CASSVGQGLEQYF.

The rearrangement links TRBV19 to TRBJ1-1, with 8 positions matching TRBD1. The CDR3 consists of 19 residues. The germline CDR1 and CDR2 sequences are LNHDA and SQIVND (reference sequence). With 5 bases clipped from V and 1 base from J, the junction kept 18 bases outside the gene matches. The CDR3 protein is CASSGWTGRGPAPNTEAFF. The CDR3 coding sequence is TGTGCCAGTAGTGGATGGACAGGGCGAGGCCCGGCCCCGAACACTGAAGCTTTCTTT.

The chain recombines TRBV5-1 with TRBJ2-5; tentatively, D is TRBD2 (5 bases). V lost 5 bases to trimming and J lost 1 base, with 15 bases between them. Germline V gene data show CDR1 as SGHRS and CDR2 as YFSETQ. The CDR3 has 15 residues. In nucleotides, the CDR3 is TGCGCCAGCAGTTCGGGATGGACTTCCCAAGAGACCCAGTACTTC. Amino acid sequence: CASSSGWTSQETQYF.

CDR3 in DNA: TGCAGCGTTGAACAGGACAGGGCTGGGGCCAACGTCCTGACTTTC. It codes for CSVEQDRAGANVLTF. The chain is built from TRBV29-1 and TRBJ2-6; TRBD1 aligns across 8 bases. The length of the CDR3 is 15 residues. V lost 2 bases to trimming and J lost 2 bases; unmatched junction nucleotides: 2. Germline V CDR1 and CDR2: SQVTM, ANQGSEA.

The chain recombines TRBV5-5 with TRBJ1-1; D is perhaps TRBD1 (5 bases). This CDR3 is built from 13 residues. Germline-derived CDR1 and CDR2 are SGHKS and YYEKEE (reference sequence). Between the trimmed V and J ends, which lost 0 bases and 4 bases, there was a span of 7 bases. The CDR3 protein is CASSLGRVTEAFF. In DNA, the CDR3 is TGTGCCAGCAGCTTGGGCAGGGTCACTGAAGCTTTCTTT.

V is TRBV29-1 and J is TRBJ1-2, with TRBD1 matching over 7 bases. Looked up from germline, CDR1 is SQVTM and CDR2 is ANQGSEA. CDR3 length equals 12 residues. V gave up 6 bases and J gave up 6 bases; unmatched junction bases: 7. Here the CDR3 reads CSVPDRDDGYTF. The CDR3 DNA is TGCAGCGTCCCCGACAGGGATGATGGCTACACCTTC.

This chain connects TRBV5-6 to TRBJ2-1, with D possibly matching TRBD2 (6 bases). Germline V gives CDR1 SGHDT, CDR2 YYEEEE. Trimming shortened V by 2 bases and J by 2 bases, and 14 bases separated the two germline ends. This CDR3 spans 16 amino acids. The DNA of the CDR3 is TGTGCCAGCAGCTTCAAGGCGGGGCTCACCTACAATGAGCAGTTCTTC. This translates into CASSFKAGLTYNEQFF.

This chain uses TRBV19 with TRBJ1-1; D is unclear. CDR3 length: 13 amino acids. CDR1 is LNHDA and CDR2 is SQIVND in the germline V gene (reference sequence). Here the CDR3 DNA reads TGTGCGTCGACGTCGCGGTGGAACACTGAAGCTTTCTTT. Protein: CASTSRWNTEAFF.

The chain is built from TRBV4-1 and TRBJ1-5, with a possible D match to TRBD1 (5 bases). With 0 bases removed from V and 6 bases from J, the gap between germline ends came to 12 bases. The CDR3 has 15 residues. Germline lookup yields CDR1 MGHRA and CDR2 YSYEKL. The CDR3 loop is CASSQEQDWGQPQHF. For the CDR3, the DNA is TGCGCCAGCAGCCAAGAACAGGATTGGGGTCAGCCCCAGCATTTT.

V gene TRBV5-6 combines with J gene TRBJ2-1; 11 bases match TRBD2. The CDR3 runs 15 residues. J lost 4 bases, V lost 2 bases, and 2 bases had no gene match. Germline CDR1 SGHDT, CDR2 YYEEEE. CDR3 DNA: TGTGCCAGCAGCTTATCTAGCGGGGGGTACAATGAGCAGTTCTTC. Encoded protein: CASSLSSGGYNEQFF.

The J gene is TRBJ2-3, the V gene TRBV9; D perhaps matches TRBD2 (5 bases). V gave up 0 bases and J gave up 1 base, with 9 bases separating them. There are 15 residues in the CDR3. Germline V gene lookup returns CDR1 SGDLS and CDR2 YYNGEE. CDR3 bases: TGTGCCAGCAGCGTAGAACTAGTAGGCACAGATACGCAGTATTTT. As protein: CASSVELVGTDTQYF.

This chain joins TRBV2 and TRBJ2-3, with 9 bases fitting TRBD2. Trimming at V came to 7 bases and at J to 2 bases, leaving 10 bases not matched to a gene. The CDR3 extends over 16 amino acids. Germline CDR1 reads SNHLY; CDR2 reads FYNNEI. The CDR3: CASTQEIAGVTDTQYF. CDR3 in DNA: TGTGCCAGCACCCAGGAAATAGCGGGGGTCACAGATACGCAGTATTTT.

The J gene is TRBJ1-6, the V gene TRBV7-2; unclear D gene. The CDR3 consists of 13 residues. CDR1 and CDR2 (germline): SGHTA, FQGNSA. V was pared by 6 bases and J by 7 bases, with 10 bases between. Written as DNA, the CDR3 is TGTGCCAGCAGTTATTTCGTCAATTCACCCCTCCACTTT. It specifies CASSYFVNSPLHF.

The chain uses TRBV5-1 and TRBJ2-1, with 8 bases identical to TRBD2. Trimming removed 4 bases from V and 3 bases from J; junction bases left unmatched: 6. CDR3 size: 15 residues. Looked up from germline, CDR1 is SGHRS and CDR2 is YFSETQ. The CDR3 is CASSPRTSYYNEQFF. CDR3 nucleotide sequence: TGCGCCAGCAGCCCTCGGACTAGCTACTACAATGAGCAGTTCTTC.

The chain combines TRBV6-1 with TRBJ2-7; D is perhaps TRBD1 (6 bases). Trimming stripped 0 bases from V and 0 bases from J, with 12 bases between. CDR3 size: 16 residues. Germline CDR1 and CDR2: MNHNS and SASEGT. The CDR3 DNA is TGTGCCAGCAGTGAAGCGTTCAGGGGCGGCTCCTACGAGCAGTACTTC. This sequence encodes CASSEAFRGGSYEQYF.

The chain couples TRBV6-6 to TRBJ2-1; TRBD1 aligns across 8 bases. Per the germline V gene, CDR1 is MNHNY and CDR2 is SVGAGI (reference sequence). The CDR3 totals 16 residues. Trimming cost V 2 bases and J 5 bases; bases outside gene matches: 8. In DNA form, the CDR3 reads TGTGCCAGCAGTTACCCGCGCGGACAGGGTAACAATGAGCAGTTCTTC. Encoded protein: CASSYPRGQGNNEQFF.

CDR3 region: CASSLSQGIYSPLHF. CDR3 nucleotides: TGTGCCAGCAGTTTATCCCAGGGAATCTATTCACCCCTCCACTTT. The genes are TRBV28 and TRBJ1-6; possible D gene TRBD1, 5 bases. This CDR3 spans 15 amino acids. The V end lost 1 base, the J end lost 8 bases, and 12 bases lay between the germline ends. The V gene's germline CDR1 is MDHEN and CDR2 SYDVKM.

The chain recombines TRBV7-9 with TRBJ1-1; D might be TRBD1 (6 bases). The CDR3 is made up of 15 amino acids. CDR1 and CDR2 from the germline V gene are SEHNR and FQNEAQ (reference sequence). Trimming left V 2 bases short and J 1 base short, with 11 bases between. This CDR3 is CASSLLTRGNTEAFF. The CDR3 DNA reads as TGTGCCAGCAGCTTATTAACCAGGGGGAACACTGAAGCTTTCTTT.

This chain uses TRBV6-5 with TRBJ1-1; 10 bases are shared with TRBD1. The V segment lost 5 bases and the J segment 6 bases; nucleotides outside the gene matches: 9. This CDR3 has 15 amino acids. Germline V gene lookup returns CDR1 MNHEY and CDR2 SVGAGI. The CDR3 loop reads CASSPSTGGFAEAFF. The CDR3 DNA is TGTGCCAGCAGTCCCTCGACAGGGGGCTTCGCTGAAGCTTTCTTT.

The V and J genes are TRBV5-8 and TRBJ2-3; tentative D call: TRBD2 (6 bases). Germline CDR1 reads SGHTS; CDR2 reads YDEGEE. This CDR3 region has 16 residues. V was trimmed by 0 bases and J by 3 bases, leaving 14 bases between them. The CDR3 region has the DNA TGTGCCAGCAGCTTGGGAGCGGGCTTTGGGACAGATACGCAGTATTTT. Protein product: CASSLGAGFGTDTQYF.

The J gene is TRBJ2-5, the V gene TRBV6-2 or TRBV6-3, with 12 bases that match TRBD2. The ends lost 4 bases at V and 4 bases at J; junction bases unmatched: 16. CDR3 length: 19 residues. Germline V gene sequence: CDR1 MNHEY, CDR2 SVGEGT. This CDR3 reads CASSSRTSGETLTGETQYF. CDR3 DNA: TGTGCCAGCAGTTCCCGGACTAGCGGGGAAACCTTAACCGGAGAGACCCAGTACTTC.

V gene TRBV27 combines with J gene TRBJ1-1; D is undetermined. CDR3 length: 15 residues. Trimming pared 5 bases from V and 11 bases from J, leaving 24 bases between. CDR1 is MNHEY, CDR2 SMNVEV, per germline (reference sequence). The CDR3 DNA reads as TGTGCCAGCAGTCCCATCCCTAAAAGACGGGAGGTGGCTTTCTTT. The encoded protein is CASSPIPKRREVAFF.

The CDR3 loop reads CASSLAPGYEQYF. CDR3 coding DNA: TGCGCCAGCAGCTTGGCCCCGGGCTACGAGCAGTACTTC. The V gene is TRBV5-1, the J gene TRBJ2-7; D remains ambiguous. CDR1 is SGHRS and CDR2 is YFSETQ in the germline V gene. The CDR3 has 13 residues. V lost 0 bases to trimming and J lost 3 bases, with 7 bases between them.

The J gene is TRBJ2-5, the V gene TRBV7-2; 8 bases are a match to TRBD1. This CDR3 contains 14 residues. Germline assignment: CDR1 SGHTA and CDR2 FQGNSA. Losses at the gene ends were 5 bases for V and 4 bases for J; bases not matched to a gene: 6. CDR3 amino acids: CASSPIGTGETQYF. The CDR3 region has the DNA TGTGCCAGCAGCCCCATCGGGACAGGAGAGACCCAGTACTTC.

As DNA, the CDR3 is TGTGCCAGCAGCTTAGACCGACGGGTCGGGTCTGGAAACACCATATATTTT. It yields the protein CASSLDRRVGSGNTIYF. The chain combines TRBV7-3 with TRBJ1-3, with D uncertain. Germline assignment: CDR1 SGHTA and CDR2 FQGTGA. The CDR3 sequence is 17 residues long. The ends were cut back, 2 bases at V and 1 base at J, with 15 bases in the middle.

The chain has TRBV27 and TRBJ2-1, with 8 bases aligning to TRBD1. This CDR3 region has 17 residues. Germline assignment: CDR1 MNHEY and CDR2 SMNVEV (reference sequence). V was clipped by 0 bases and J by 4 bases; unmatched bases: 8. Here the CDR3 reads CASSLSPRTGRYNEQFF. In nucleotides, the CDR3 is TGTGCCAGCAGTTTATCTCCCCGGACAGGGAGGTACAATGAGCAGTTCTTC.

The J gene is TRBJ1-3, the V gene TRBV19; 11 bases map to TRBD1. From germline, CDR1 is LNHDA and CDR2 SQIVND (reference sequence). This CDR3 spans 16 amino acids. J lost 1 base, V lost 5 bases, and 4 bases had no gene match. CDR3 protein: CASSSGTGGSGNTIYF. The CDR3 nucleotides read TGTGCCAGTAGTTCCGGGACAGGGGGATCTGGAAACACCATATATTTT.

V and J are TRBV28 and TRBJ1-6, with 7 bases aligning to TRBD1. CDR1 is MDHEN and CDR2 is SYDVKM in the germline V gene. CDR3 length: 14 residues. After removal of 4 bases from V and 6 bases from J, the junction contained 3 bases not matched to a gene. The CDR3 sequence is CASSYAGGNSPLHF. CDR3 coding DNA: TGTGCCAGCAGTTACGCAGGGGGTAATTCACCCCTCCACTTT.